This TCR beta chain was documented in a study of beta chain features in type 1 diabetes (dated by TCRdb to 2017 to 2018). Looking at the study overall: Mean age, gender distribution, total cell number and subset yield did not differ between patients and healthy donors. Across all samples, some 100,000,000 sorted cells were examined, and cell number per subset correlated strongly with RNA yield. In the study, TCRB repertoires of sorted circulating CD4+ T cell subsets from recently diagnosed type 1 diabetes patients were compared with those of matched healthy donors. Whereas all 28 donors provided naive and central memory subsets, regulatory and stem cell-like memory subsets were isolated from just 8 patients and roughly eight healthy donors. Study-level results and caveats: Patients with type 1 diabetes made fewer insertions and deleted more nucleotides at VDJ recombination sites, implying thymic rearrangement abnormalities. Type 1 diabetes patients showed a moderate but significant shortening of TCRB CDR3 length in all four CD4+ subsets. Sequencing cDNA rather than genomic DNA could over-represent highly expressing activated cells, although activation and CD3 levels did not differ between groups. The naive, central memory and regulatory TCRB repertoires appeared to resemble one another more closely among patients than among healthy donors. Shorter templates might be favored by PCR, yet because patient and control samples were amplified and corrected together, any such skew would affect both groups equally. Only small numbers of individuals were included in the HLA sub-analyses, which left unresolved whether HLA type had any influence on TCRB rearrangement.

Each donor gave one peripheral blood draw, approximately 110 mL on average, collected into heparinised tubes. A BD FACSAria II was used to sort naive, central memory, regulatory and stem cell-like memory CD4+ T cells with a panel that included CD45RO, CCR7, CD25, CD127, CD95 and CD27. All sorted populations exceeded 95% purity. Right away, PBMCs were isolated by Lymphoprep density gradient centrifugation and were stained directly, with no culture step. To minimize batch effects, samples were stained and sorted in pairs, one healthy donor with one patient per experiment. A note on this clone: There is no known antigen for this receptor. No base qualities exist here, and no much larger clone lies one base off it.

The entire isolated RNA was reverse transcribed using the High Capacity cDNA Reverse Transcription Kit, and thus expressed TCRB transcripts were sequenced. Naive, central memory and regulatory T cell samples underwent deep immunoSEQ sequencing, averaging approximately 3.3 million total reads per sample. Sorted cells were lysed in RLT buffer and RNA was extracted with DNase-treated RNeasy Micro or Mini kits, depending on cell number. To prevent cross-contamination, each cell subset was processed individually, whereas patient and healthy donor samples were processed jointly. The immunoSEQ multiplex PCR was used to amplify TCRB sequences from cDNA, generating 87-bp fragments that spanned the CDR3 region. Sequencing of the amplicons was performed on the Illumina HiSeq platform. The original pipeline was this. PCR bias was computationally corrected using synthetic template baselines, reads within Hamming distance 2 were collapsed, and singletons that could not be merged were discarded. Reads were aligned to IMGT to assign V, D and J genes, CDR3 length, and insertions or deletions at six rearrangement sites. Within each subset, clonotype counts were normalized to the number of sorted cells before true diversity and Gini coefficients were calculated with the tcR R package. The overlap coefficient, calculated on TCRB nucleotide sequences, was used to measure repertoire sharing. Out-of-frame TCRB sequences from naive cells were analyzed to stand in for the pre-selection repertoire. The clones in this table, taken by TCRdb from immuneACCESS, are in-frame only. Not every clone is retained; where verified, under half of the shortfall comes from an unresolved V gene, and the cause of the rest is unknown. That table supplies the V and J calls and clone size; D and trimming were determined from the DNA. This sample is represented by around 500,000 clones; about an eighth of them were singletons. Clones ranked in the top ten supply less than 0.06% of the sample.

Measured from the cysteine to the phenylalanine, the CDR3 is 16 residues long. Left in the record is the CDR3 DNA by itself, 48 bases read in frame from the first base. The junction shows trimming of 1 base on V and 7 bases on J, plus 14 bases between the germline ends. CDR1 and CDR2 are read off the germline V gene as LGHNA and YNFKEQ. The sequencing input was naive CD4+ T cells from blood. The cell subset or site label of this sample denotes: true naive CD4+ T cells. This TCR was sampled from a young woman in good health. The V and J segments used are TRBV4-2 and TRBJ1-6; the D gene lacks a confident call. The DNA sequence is TGTGCCAGCAGCCAAGTTGGCGTTACCAAAAATTCACCCCTCCACTTT. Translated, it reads CASSQVGVTKNSPLHF.